The 6 T cell receptor beta chains given below trace back to one sample, sequenced in a study of CD8+CD57+ T cells in acquired aplastic anemia. The template used for profiling TCR beta VDJ and CDR3 was genomic DNA. Each CDR3 protein is one row after TCRdb ran MiXCR on the reads. The table shows 450,000 to 600,000 distinct CDR3 sequences, with around 30% occurring only once. The patients chosen for sequencing had shown expansion of CD8+CD57+ cells (detected by flow cytometry). The material sequenced was sorted CD4+, CD8+, or CD8+CD57+ T cells (not recorded which) from PBMCs. These receptors were obtained from a human donor with aplastic anemia.

There are many counts of this clonotype. The chain joins TRBV20-1 to TRBJ1-1; 7 bases map to TRBD1. Germline V lookup: CDR1 DFQATT, CDR2 SNEGSKA (reference sequence). V lost 0 bases, J lost 2 bases, and 6 bases stayed unmatched. The CDR3 is 15 residues long. This CDR3 is CSAREHRGTNTEAFF. In DNA, the CDR3 is TGCAGTGCTAGAGAACACAGGGGAACCAACACTGAAGCTTTCTTT.

To note about this clonotype: Its ends do not fully match the called genes, so a read error is possible. The V gene is TRBV29-1, the J gene TRBJ1-2; D may be TRBD1 (6 bases). From germline, CDR1 is SQVTM and CDR2 ANQGSEA. The CDR3 spans 14 residues. CDR3 sequence reads: CGVESGGGFYGYTF. As DNA, the CDR3 is TGCGGCGTTGAGTCGGGGGGCGGCTTCTATGGCTACACCTTC. Drawing the rest from reference TRBV29-1 and TRBJ1-2, the complete variable domain is SAVISQKPSRDICQRGTSLTIQCQVDSQVTMMFWYRQQPGQSLTLIATANQGSEATYESGFVIDKFPISRPNLTFSTLTVSNMSPEDSSIYLCGVESGGGFYGYTFGSGTRLTVV.

The chain links TRBV9 to TRBJ2-3; 10 bases map to TRBD2. The CDR3 has 14 residues. Unmatched junction bases numbered 5, after V lost 5 bases and J lost 5 bases. Germline V CDR1 and CDR2: SGDLS, YYNGEE. The CDR3 sequence is CASRERTSGDTQYF. The CDR3 bases are TGTGCCAGCAGGGAGAGGACTAGCGGAGATACGCAGTATTTT.

V usage is TRBV10-3 and J usage is TRBJ1-1; D is ambiguous. Germline assignment: CDR1 ENHRY and CDR2 SYGVKD. Deletions cut 9 bases from V and 2 bases from J, with 13 bases between. The length of the CDR3 is 13 residues. CDR3 residues: CAMSSEVNTEAFF. CDR3 coding DNA: TGTGCCATGTCTTCTGAGGTAAACACTGAAGCTTTCTTT.

The chain employs TRBV5-1 and TRBJ1-6; D not resolved. The CDR3 has 16 residues. CDR1 SGHRS and CDR2 YFSETQ come from the germline V gene. The V gene lost 0 bases and the J gene lost 0 bases, with 7 bases spanning the gap. For the CDR3, the DNA is TGCGCCAGCAGCTTGGATCAAAGCTCCTATAATTCACCCCTCCACTTT. It is translated as CASSLDQSSYNSPLHF.

This clonotype has more than one count but fewer than ten. A clone one base away is much larger, so this may be a read error. V is TRBV19 and J is TRBJ2-2; D possibly corresponds to TRBD2 (6 bases). The CDR3 covers 14 residues. The V end lost 6 bases, the J end lost 4 bases, and 12 bases lay between the germline ends. Per the germline V gene, CDR1 is LNHDA and CDR2 is SQIVND (reference sequence). CDR3 region: CASRTAGGTGELFF. CDR3 coding DNA: TGTGCCAGTAGGACAGCCGGGGGCACCGGGGAGCTGTTTTTT.